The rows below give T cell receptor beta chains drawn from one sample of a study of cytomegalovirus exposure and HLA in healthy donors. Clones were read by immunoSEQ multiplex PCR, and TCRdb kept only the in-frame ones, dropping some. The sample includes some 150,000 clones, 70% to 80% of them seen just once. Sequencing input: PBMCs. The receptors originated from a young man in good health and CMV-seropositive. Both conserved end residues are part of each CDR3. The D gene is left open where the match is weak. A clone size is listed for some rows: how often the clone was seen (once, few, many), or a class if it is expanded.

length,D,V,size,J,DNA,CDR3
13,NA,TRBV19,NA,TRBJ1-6,TGTGCCAGTAGCCCGGAGGCGGATTCACCCCTCCACTTT,CASSPEADSPLHF
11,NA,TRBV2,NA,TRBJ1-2,TGTGCCAGCGGGGGGGACCAAGGCTACACCTTC,CASGGDQGYTF
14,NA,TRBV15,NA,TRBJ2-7,TGTGCCACCAGCAGAGATACAGGGAGGGCCGAGCAGTACTTC,CATSRDTGRAEQYF
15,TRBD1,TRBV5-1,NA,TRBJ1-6,TGCGCCAGCAGCGCGGGACAGCAGCTTAATTCACCCCTCCACTTT,CASSAGQQLNSPLHF
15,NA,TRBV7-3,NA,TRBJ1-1,TGTGCCAGCAGCTTAACGACCAGGGCAACCACTGAAGCTTTCTTT,CASSLTTRATTEAFF
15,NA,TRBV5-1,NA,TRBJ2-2,TGCGCCAGCAGGGCGACCGGGGTCGGCACCGGGGAGCTGTTTTTT,CASRATGVGTGELFF
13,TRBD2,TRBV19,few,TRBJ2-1,TGTGCCAGTACGAAGCGGGAGACGAATGAGCAGTTCTTC,CASTKRETNEQFF
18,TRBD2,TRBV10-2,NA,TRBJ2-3,TGCGCCAGCAGTGAAACTTCGGCTAGCGGGAGCCGGGTGGATACGCAGTATTTT,CASSETSASGSRVDTQYF
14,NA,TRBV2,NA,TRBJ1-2,TGTGCCAGCAGTGAGGGCAGCCGATTGAATGGCTACACCTTC,CASSEGSRLNGYTF
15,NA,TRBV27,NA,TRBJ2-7,TGTGCCAGCAGTTCTCTACCGGACAGAGCCTACGAGCAGTACTTC,CASSSLPDRAYEQYF
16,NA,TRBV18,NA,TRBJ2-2,TGTGCCAGCTCACCATTCGAGACTTCGGACACCGGGGAGCTGTTTTTT,CASSPFETSDTGELFF
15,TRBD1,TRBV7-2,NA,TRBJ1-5,TGTGCCAGCAGCATCGGACAGGGGGCAATGGGGCCCCAGCATTTT,CASSIGQGAMGPQHF
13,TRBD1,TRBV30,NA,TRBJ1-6,TGTGCCTGGACGGACAGGGATAATTCACCCCTCCACTTT,CAWTDRDNSPLHF
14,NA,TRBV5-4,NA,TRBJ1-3,TGTGCCAGCAGCTCGCCCGGGGCTGGAAACACCATATATTTT,CASSSPGAGNTIYF
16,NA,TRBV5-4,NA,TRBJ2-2,TGTGCCAGCAGCTTGGAACAGGGAAGGAACACCGGGGAGCTGTTTTTT,CASSLEQGRNTGELFF
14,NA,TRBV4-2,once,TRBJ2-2,TGTGCCAGCAGCCAAGACAGGGAAGCCGGGGAGCTGTTTTTT,CASSQDREAGELFF
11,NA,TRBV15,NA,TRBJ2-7,TGTGCCACCAGCAGCGGTTACGAGCAGTACTTC,CATSSGYEQYF
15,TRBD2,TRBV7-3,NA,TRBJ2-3,TGTGCCAGCAGTTTTAGCGGGTTAAACACAGATACGCAGTATTTT,CASSFSGLNTDTQYF
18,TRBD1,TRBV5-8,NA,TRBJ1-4,TGTGCCAGCAGCTTCGACCGGGACAGGGTTGCAACTAATGAAAAACTGTTTTTT,CASSFDRDRVATNEKLFF
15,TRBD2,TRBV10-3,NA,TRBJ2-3,TGTGCCATGACTACCGGGACTAGCGGGGCAGATACGCAGTATTTT,CAMTTGTSGADTQYF
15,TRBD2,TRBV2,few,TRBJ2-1,TGTGCCAGCATACCGTCTAGCGGGGGTAACAATGAGCAGTTCTTC,CASIPSSGGNNEQFF
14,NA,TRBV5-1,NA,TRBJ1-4,TGCGCCAGCAGCTTGGATCGAGCCGAAGAAAAACTGTTTTTT,CASSLDRAEEKLFF
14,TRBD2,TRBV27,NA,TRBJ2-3,TGTGCCAGCAGTTTAGTTAGCGGGAGGGATACGCAGTATTTT,CASSLVSGRDTQYF
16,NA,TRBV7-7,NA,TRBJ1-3,TGTGCTAGCAGCTTAGGAGGACACCTTTCTGGAAACACCATATATTTT,CASSLGGHLSGNTIYF
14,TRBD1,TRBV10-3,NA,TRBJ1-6,TGTGCCATCAGAAACGGGACAGACAGATCACCCCTCCACTTT,CAIRNGTDRSPLHF
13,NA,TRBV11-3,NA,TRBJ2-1,TGTGCCAGCAGCTCTCCCCGGGTCAATGAGCGGTTCTTC,CASSSPRVNERFF
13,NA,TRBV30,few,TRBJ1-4,TGTGCCTGGACAGGGAGGCCTAATGAAAAACTGTTTTTT,CAWTGRPNEKLFF
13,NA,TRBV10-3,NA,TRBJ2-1,TGTGCCGCCCAAACACAGGGTTCTCGCGAGCAGTTCTTC,CAAQTQGSREQFF
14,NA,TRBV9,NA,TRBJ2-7,TGTGCCAGCAGCGTAGGCACTAACTCCTACGAGCAGTACTTC,CASSVGTNSYEQYF
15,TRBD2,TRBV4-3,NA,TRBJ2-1,TGCGCCAGCAGCACCGTAGCGGGGGCTAACAATGAGCAGTTCTTC,CASSTVAGANNEQFF
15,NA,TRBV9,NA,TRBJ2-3,TGTGCCAGCAGCGTAGATAGCTCGTCCACAGATACGCAGTATTTT,CASSVDSSSTDTQYF
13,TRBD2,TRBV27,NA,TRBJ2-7,TGTGCCAGCCGGACTAGCGGGTTCTACGAGCAGTACTTC,CASRTSGFYEQYF
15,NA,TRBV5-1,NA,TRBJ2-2,TGCGCCAGCAGACTAATGGGTGGAAAAGCTGGGGAGCTGTTTTTT,CASRLMGGKAGELFF
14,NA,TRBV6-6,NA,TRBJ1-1,TGTGCCAGCAGGCGGACCGGGGTACCCACTGAAGCTTTCTTT,CASRRTGVPTEAFF
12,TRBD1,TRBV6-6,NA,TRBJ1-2,TGTGCCAGCAAGGGACAGGACTATGGCTACACCTTC,CASKGQDYGYTF
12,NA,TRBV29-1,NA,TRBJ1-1,TGCAGCGTTGGGGCAGGGAACACTGAAGCTTTCTTT,CSVGAGNTEAFF
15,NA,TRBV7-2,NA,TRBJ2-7,TGTGCCAGCAGCTTAGGATGGGGGGAAGTCCGCGAGCAGTACTTC,CASSLGWGEVREQYF